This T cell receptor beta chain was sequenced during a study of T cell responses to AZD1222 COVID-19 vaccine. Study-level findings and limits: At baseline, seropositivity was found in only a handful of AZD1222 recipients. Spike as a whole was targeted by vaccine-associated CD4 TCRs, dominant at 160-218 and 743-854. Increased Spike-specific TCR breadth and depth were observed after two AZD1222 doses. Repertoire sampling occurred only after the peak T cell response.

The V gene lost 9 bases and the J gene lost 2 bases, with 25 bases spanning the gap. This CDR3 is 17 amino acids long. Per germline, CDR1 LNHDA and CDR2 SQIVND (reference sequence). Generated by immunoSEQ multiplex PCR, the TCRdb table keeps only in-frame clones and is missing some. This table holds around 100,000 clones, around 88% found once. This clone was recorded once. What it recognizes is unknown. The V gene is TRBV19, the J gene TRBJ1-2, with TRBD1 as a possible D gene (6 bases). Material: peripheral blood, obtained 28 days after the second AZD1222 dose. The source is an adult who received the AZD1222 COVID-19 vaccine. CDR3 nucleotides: TGTGCCAGCCACCGAGGGGGGCAGGGTGTCGACAACTATGGCTACACCTTC. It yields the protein CASHRGGQGVDNYGYTF.